This T cell receptor (beta chain) was captured in a study of radiotherapy plus CTLA-4 blockade in lung cancer. Study conclusions and caveats: In blood, after radiotherapy plus ipilimumab, tumor-derived TCR clones expanded. Early blood T cell clone dynamics reportedly forecast response best, with interferon-beta.

Sequencing used immunoSEQ multiplex PCR; TCRdb keeps in-frame clones, though not all of them. This table holds 81,000 or so clones, about 78% found once. To note about this clone: The antigen remains undetermined.

The CDR3 extends over 12 amino acids. Per the germline V gene, CDR1 is MNHNS and CDR2 is SASEGT. V dropped 5 bases and J dropped 8; count of bases not matched to a gene: 5. CTLA-4 blockade using ipilimumab, together with focal radiation, was received by patients with chemo-refractory metastatic non-small-cell lung cancer. The starting material was peripheral blood, obtained from a patient treated with radiotherapy plus ipilimumab. V usage is TRBV6-1 and J usage is TRBJ1-2; TRBD1 aligns across 7 bases. The receptor was isolated from a human donor with non-small cell lung cancer whose response to radiotherapy plus ipilimumab could not be evaluated. Some clones in this sample may be carry-over from other donors' samples. The CDR3 sequence is CASSQGTDGYTF. The CDR3 nucleotides read TGTGCCAGCAGTCAGGGGACAGACGGCTACACCTTC.